The text below deals with one TCR beta chain. The CDR3 spans 17 residues. Germline V CDR1 and CDR2: MGHDK, SYGVNS. Trimming took off 1 base at V and 0 bases at J, with 13 bases between the two ends. The sample comes from a study of blood T cell repertoires in COVID-19. TCRdb keeps only in-frame clones here, not all; method: immunoSEQ multiplex PCR. The sample has 99,000 or so clones; 84% are singletons. What was sequenced was peripheral blood. V gene TRBV25-1 combines with J gene TRBJ2-1, with D perhaps TRBD1 (6 bases). This clonotype originated in an older man with active or convalescent COVID-19. Here the CDR3 reads CASSEWGRGSSYNEQFF. The CDR3 DNA sequence: TGTGCCAGCAGTGAATGGGGTAGGGGGAGCTCCTACAATGAGCAGTTCTTC. The full variable domain, with the rest looked up from reference TRBV25-1 and TRBJ2-1, is EADIYQTPRYLVIGTGKKITLECSQTMGHDKMYWYQQDPGMELHLIHYSYGVNSTEKGDLSSESTVSRIRTEHFPLTLESARPSHTSQYLCASSEWGRGSSYNEQFFGPGTRLTVL.